This T cell receptor (beta chain) appears in the sequencing data of a study of cytotoxic CD8 clonotypes in ibrutinib-treated CLL. This clone was seen many times. Unmatched junction bases numbered 11, after V lost 2 bases and J lost 8 bases. This CDR3 is 16 amino acids long. Germline assignment: CDR1 MDHEN and CDR2 SYDVKM. Assay used: immunoSEQ multiplex PCR; TCRdb lists only in-frame clones, some missing. The data contain hundreds of thousands of clones, 70% of them seen just once; the ten biggest clones take up roughly 15%. The gene calls are TRBV28 and TRBJ1-4; 7 bases are a match to TRBD1. The origin of this receptor is a human donor with chronic lymphocytic leukemia. The source was PBMCs, collected after 24 months of ibrutinib treatment. This CDR3 reads CASSLPRQGTGEKLFF. The DNA of the CDR3 is TGTGCCAGCAGTTTACCCCGACAGGGTACGGGGGAAAAACTGTTTTTT.